This record looks at one T cell receptor (beta chain) sequence and its context. This clonotype appeared a few times. Its antigen is still unknown. Base qualities are missing; no much larger clone stands one base away. The source of the sample is a study of response to subunit inactivated influenza vaccine (dated 2018 in TCRdb). Concerning the study at large: Deep quantitative T cell receptor repertoire profiling was used in the study to track responses to a trivalent subunit inactivated influenza vaccine. Study-wide findings and limitations: The authors suggested that each seasonal influenza vaccination may recruit only a limited number of new T cells.

Per the publication, the time point label means: approximately 40 days after influenza vaccine administration. The library relied on RT-PCR. The sample was run on an Illumina HiSeq 2500. Through fastp at Q25 and MiXCR, TCRdb rebuilt clones from the public reads, retaining in-frame beta chains. Records with the same CDR3 protein are collapsed into one entry carrying the most frequent genes and DNA. This sample is represented by under 500,000 distinct CDR3 sequences; roughly 11% of them were singletons. 12% of the sample belongs to the ten largest clones. This sequence originates from a man between 45 and 60 years old who received an inactivated influenza vaccine. Donor details come from another sample of the same person, matched by shared clones. Material: PBMCs from blood, obtained 40 to 50 days after vaccination.

The DNA sequence follows: TGCAGTGCTAGAGATGTAGTGGACATCTCCTACGAGCAGTACTTC. It translates as CSARDVVDISYEQYF. The rearranged chain carries TRBV20-1 and TRBJ2-7; a tentative D call is TRBD1 (5 bases match). Via the germline V gene (reference sequence), CDR1 is DFQATT and CDR2 SNEGSKA. Measured from the cysteine to the phenylalanine, the CDR3 is 15 residues long. Only CDR3 DNA is held: 45 bases, read in frame from base 1. The trim is 0 bases for V and 0 bases for J, with a gap of 12 bases between the germline ends.